This passage covers 14 T cell receptor beta chains from one sample sequenced in a study of CXCR3-negative and CXCR3-positive naive CD8 T cells. TRB cDNA was prepared as libraries by UMI-labeled 5' RACE. TCRdb re-called the 5' RACE reads and shows each CDR3 protein once, DNA omitted. The sample holds 80,000 to 95,000 distinct CDR3 sequences. The sample taken for sequencing was naive CXCR3- CD8+ T cells from blood. Subset in this sample: CD45RO-CCR7+CD27+CD95- naive CD8+ T cells lacking CXCR3 (TNR3-). These receptors came from a human donor in good health. Some clones in this sample may be carry-over from other donors' samples.

The CDR3 is CASSWLAFSYEQYF. V and J are TRBV28 and TRBJ2-7; there is no DNA to check the TCRdb D call of TRBD2. This CDR3 has 14 amino acids. Germline V gives CDR1 MDHEN, CDR2 SYDVKM. The entire variable domain, with the rest obtained from reference TRBV28 and TRBJ2-7, is as follows: DVKVTQSSRYLVKRTGEKVFLECVQDMDHENMFWYRQDPGLGLRLIYFSYDVKMKEKGDIPEGYSVSREKKERFSLILESASTNQTSMYLCASSWLAFSYEQYFGPGTRLTVT.

V and J are TRBV5-5 and TRBJ1-1. The CDR3 has 13 residues. CDR1 and CDR2 (germline): SGHKS, YYEKEE (reference sequence). CDR3 sequence reads: CASSLWLSTEAFF.

The chain combines TRBV5-1 with TRBJ2-7; the D gene TCRdb calls, TRBD2, cannot be checked with no DNA. Germline V gene sequence: CDR1 SGHRS, CDR2 YFSETQ. The CDR3 spans 15 residues. This CDR3 is CASSSPDSGSYEQYF.

The chain couples TRBV7-2 to TRBJ2-3; the TCRdb call, TRBD2, lacks DNA for checking. The CDR3 consists of 16 residues. Germline CDR1 is SGHTA and CDR2 is FQGNSA. The CDR3 region is CASSWSLAGEGDTQYF.

The rearrangement joins TRBV19 to TRBJ2-7; absent DNA, TCRdb's TRBD1 call cannot be checked. The germline gives CDR1 LNHDA, CDR2 SQIVND (reference sequence). The CDR3 is made up of 14 amino acids. CDR3 amino acids: CASSLGQGGYEQYF.

The CDR3 reads CASSLAGGASYEQYF. This rearrangement joins TRBV13 to TRBJ2-7; TCRdb's D call, TRBD2, is unchecked because there is no DNA. This CDR3 comprises 15 residues. Germline values: CDR1 PRHDT, CDR2 FYEKMQ (reference sequence).

This chain uses TRBV7-9 with TRBJ2-7; absent DNA, TCRdb's TRBD1 call cannot be checked. The germline gives CDR1 SEHNR, CDR2 FQNEAQ (reference sequence). This CDR3 region has 14 residues. The CDR3: CASSSPPDSYEQYF. Full variable domain (missing parts from reference TRBV7-9 and TRBJ2-7): DTGVSQNPRHKITKRGQNVTFRCDPISEHNRLYWYRQTLGQGPEFLTYFQNEAQLEKSRLLSDRFSAERPKGSFSTLEIQRTEQGDSAMYLCASSSPPDSYEQYFGPGTRLTVT.

This chain links TRBV29-1 with TRBJ2-7; TCRdb gives TRBD1 as the D gene, but with no DNA this cannot be confirmed. Germline assignment: CDR1 SQVTM and CDR2 ANQGSEA. The CDR3 length is 12 residues. The CDR3 protein is CSVEPGGGEQYF.

The rearrangement joins TRBV28 to TRBJ2-7; the TCRdb D gene call, TRBD1, has no DNA to confirm it. Germline V lookup: CDR1 MDHEN, CDR2 SYDVKM. The CDR3 covers 15 residues. CDR3 sequence: CASSFASRELAEQYF.

This sequence joins TRBV20-1 and TRBJ1-4. The length of the CDR3 is 13 residues. The germline V gene has CDR1 DFQATT and CDR2 SNEGSKA (reference sequence). The CDR3 sequence is CSASRTSNEKLFF.

J is TRBJ2-3 and V is TRBV20-1; the D call from TCRdb, TRBD2, cannot be confirmed without DNA. In germline, CDR1 is DFQATT, CDR2 SNEGSKA (reference sequence). The CDR3 contains 16 residues. CDR3 region: CSARDPSGGSPDTQYF.

This chain's CDR3 is CASSFRTSNNEQFF. The chain joins TRBV7-2 to TRBJ2-1; the D call of TRBD2 rests on TCRdb alone, since no DNA is present to check it. Germline V gives CDR1 SGHTA, CDR2 FQGNSA. The CDR3 runs 14 residues.

The V call is TRBV27, the J call TRBJ2-7. Germline assignment: CDR1 MNHEY and CDR2 SMNVEV (reference sequence). There are 13 residues in the CDR3. CDR3 sequence reads: CASSPNLVHEQYF.

This chain's CDR3 is CASSQDLGTEGEQYF. The gene calls are TRBV14 and TRBJ2-7; there is no DNA to check the TCRdb D call of TRBD2. The CDR3 totals 15 residues. CDR1 is SGHDN and CDR2 is FVKESK in the germline V gene.